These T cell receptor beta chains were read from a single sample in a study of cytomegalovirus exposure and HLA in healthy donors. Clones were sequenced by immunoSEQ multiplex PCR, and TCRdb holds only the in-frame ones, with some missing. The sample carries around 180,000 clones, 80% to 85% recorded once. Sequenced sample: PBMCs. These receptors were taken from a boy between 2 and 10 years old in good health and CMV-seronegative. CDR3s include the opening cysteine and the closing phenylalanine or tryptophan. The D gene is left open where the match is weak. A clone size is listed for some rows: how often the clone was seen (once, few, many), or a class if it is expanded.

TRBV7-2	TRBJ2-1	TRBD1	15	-	CASSFRGQGIGEQFF	TGTGCCAGCAGCTTCCGTGGACAGGGTATCGGTGAGCAGTTCTTC
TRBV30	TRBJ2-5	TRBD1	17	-	CAWSGAGTQDRQETQYF	TGTGCCTGGAGTGGGGCCGGGACACAGGACAGGCAAGAGACCCAGTACTTC
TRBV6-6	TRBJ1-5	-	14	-	CASSYSRGNQPQHF	TGTGCCAGCAGTTACTCCAGGGGTAATCAGCCCCAGCATTTT
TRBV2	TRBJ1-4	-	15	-	CASSERGRGWEKLFF	TGTGCCAGCAGTGAACGGGGCAGGGGTTGGGAAAAACTGTTTTTT
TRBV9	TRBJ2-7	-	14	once	CASSVGDISYEQYF	TGTGCCAGCAGCGTAGGGGACATCTCCTACGAGCAGTACTTC
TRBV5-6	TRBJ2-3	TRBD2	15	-	CASSLPSGGTDTQYF	TGTGCCAGCAGCTTGCCTAGCGGGGGGACAGATACGCAGTATTTT
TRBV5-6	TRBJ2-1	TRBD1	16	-	CASSLAGDRVYNEQFF	TGTGCCAGCAGCTTGGCCGGGGACAGGGTGTACAATGAGCAGTTCTTC
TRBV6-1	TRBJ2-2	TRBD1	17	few	CASSAPGTGDFPGELFF	TGTGCCAGCAGTGCCCCCGGGACAGGGGACTTCCCCGGGGAGCTGTTTTTT
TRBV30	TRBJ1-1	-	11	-	CAWSVGIEAFF	TGTGCCTGGAGTGTCGGGATTGAAGCTTTCTTT
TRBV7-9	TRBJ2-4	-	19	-	CASSSSPGKRGLAKNIQYF	TGTGCCAGCAGCTCATCTCCGGGGAAACGCGGACTAGCCAAAAACATTCAGTACTTC
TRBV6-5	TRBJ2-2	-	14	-	CATVAEGNTGELFF	TGTGCCACCGTTGCGGAAGGTAACACCGGGGAGCTGTTTTTT
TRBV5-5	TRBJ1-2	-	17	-	CASSVIPGQGFNYGYTF	TGTGCCAGCAGCGTAATACCGGGACAAGGATTTAACTATGGCTACACCTTC
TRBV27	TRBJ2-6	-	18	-	CASTPPRPNLLGANVLTF	TGTGCCAGTACCCCCCCTAGACCGAACCTTCTGGGGGCCAACGTCCTGACTTTC
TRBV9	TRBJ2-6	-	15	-	CASSVAGSGANVLTF	TGTGCCAGCAGCGTAGCAGGCTCTGGGGCCAACGTCCTGACTTTC
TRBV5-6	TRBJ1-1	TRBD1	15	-	CASSLRGQGNTEAFF	TGTGCCAGCAGCTTGAGGGGGCAGGGGAACACTGAAGCTTTCTTT
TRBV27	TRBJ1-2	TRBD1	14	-	CASSSQGGDYGYTF	TGTGCCAGCAGTTCTCAGGGGGGAGACTATGGCTACACCTTC
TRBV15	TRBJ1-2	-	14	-	CATSRDLGSYGYTF	TGTGCCACCAGCAGAGATCTAGGATCTTATGGCTACACCTTC
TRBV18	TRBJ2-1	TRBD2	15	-	CASSPSSGSYNEQFF	TGTGCCAGCTCACCATCTAGCGGGAGCTACAATGAGCAGTTCTTC
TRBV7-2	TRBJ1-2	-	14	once	CASSLDTGVYGYTF	TGTGCCAGCAGCTTAGATACAGGAGTCTATGGCTACACCTTC
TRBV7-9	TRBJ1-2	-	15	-	CASSLSPQGGSGYTF	TGTGCCAGCAGCTTATCTCCCCAGGGAGGTTCTGGCTACACCTTC
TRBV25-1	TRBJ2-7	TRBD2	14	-	CASSESGLAYEQYF	TGTGCCAGCAGTGAATCGGGACTAGCCTACGAGCAGTACTTC
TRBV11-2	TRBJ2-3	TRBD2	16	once	CASSLVGGGYTDTQYF	TGTGCCAGCAGCTTAGTGGGGGGGGGTTACACAGATACGCAGTATTTT